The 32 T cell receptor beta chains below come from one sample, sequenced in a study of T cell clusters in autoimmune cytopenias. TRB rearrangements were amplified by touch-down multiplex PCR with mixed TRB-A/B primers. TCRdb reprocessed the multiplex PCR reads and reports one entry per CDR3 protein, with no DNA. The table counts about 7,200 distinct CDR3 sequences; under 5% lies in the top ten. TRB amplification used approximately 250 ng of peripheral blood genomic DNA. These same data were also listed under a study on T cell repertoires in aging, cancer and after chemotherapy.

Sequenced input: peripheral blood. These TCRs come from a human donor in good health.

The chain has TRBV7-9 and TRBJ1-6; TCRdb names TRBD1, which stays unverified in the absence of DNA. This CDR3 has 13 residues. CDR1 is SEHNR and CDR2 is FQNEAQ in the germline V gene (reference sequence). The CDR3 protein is CASRDREGTPLHF.

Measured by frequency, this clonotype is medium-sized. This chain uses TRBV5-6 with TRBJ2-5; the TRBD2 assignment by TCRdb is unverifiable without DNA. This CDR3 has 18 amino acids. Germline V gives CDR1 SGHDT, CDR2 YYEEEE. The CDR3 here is CASSSDKTSGRPAETQYF. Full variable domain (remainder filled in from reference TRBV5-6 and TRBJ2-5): DAGVTQSPTHLIKTRGQQVTLRCSPKSGHDTVSWYQQALGQGPQFIFQYYEEEERQRGNFPDRFSGHQFPNYSSELNVNALLLGDSALYLCASSSDKTSGRPAETQYFGPGTRLLVL.

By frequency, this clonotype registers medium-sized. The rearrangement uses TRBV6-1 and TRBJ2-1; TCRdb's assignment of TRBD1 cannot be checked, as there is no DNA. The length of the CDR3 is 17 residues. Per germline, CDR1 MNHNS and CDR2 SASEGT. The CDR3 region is CASSDLRGASSYNEQFF.

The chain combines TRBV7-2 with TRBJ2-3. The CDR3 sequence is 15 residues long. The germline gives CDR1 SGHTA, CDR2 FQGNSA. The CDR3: CASSARTGSTDTQYF.

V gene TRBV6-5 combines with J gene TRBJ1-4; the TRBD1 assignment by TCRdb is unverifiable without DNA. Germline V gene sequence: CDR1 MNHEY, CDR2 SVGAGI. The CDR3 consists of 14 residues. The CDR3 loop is CASRRTVSHEKLFF.

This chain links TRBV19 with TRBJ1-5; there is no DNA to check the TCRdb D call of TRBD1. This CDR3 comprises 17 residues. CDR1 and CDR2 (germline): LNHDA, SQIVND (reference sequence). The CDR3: CASSPRTGVGINQPQHF. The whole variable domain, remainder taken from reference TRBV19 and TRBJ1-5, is DGGITQSPKYLFRKEGQNVTLSCEQNLNHDAMYWYRQDPGQGLRLIYYSQIVNDFQKGDIAEGYSVSREKKESFPLTVTSAQKNPTAFYLCASSPRTGVGINQPQHFGDGTRLSIL.

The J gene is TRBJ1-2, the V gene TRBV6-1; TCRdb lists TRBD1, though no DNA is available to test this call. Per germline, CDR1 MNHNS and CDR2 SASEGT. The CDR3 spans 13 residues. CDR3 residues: CASSEAAPASYTF.

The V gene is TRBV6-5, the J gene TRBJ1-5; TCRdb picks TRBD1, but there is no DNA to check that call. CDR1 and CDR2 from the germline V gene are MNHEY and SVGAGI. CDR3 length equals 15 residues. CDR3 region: CASSSGEYSNQPQHF.

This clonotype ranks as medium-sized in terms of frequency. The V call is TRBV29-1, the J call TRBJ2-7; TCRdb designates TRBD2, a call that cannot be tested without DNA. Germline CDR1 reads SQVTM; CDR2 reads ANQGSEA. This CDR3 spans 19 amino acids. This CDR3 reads CSVRLGGLRTSGSSYEQYF.

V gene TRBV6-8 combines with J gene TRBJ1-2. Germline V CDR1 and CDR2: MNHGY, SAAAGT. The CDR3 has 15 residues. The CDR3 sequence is CASSYSRGRNYGYTF.

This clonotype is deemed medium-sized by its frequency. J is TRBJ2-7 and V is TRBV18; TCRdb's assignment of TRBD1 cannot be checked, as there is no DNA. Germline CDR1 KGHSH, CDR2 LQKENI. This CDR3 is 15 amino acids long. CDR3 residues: CASSPAQGNSYEQYF.

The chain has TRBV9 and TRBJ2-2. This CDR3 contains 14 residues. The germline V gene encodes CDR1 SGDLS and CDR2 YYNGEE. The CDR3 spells CASSADGVPGELFF.

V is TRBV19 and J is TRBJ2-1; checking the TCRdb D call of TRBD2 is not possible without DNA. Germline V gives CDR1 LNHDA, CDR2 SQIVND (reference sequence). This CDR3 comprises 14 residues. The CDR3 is CASKTASGNNEQFF.

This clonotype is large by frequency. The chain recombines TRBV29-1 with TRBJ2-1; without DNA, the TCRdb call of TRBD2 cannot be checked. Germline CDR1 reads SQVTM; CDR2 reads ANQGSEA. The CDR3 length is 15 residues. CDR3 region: CSVAGTSSSYNEQFF.

This CDR3 reads CASSPRTGGNGYTF. The gene calls are TRBV18 and TRBJ1-2; TCRdb calls TRBD1, which cannot be checked without DNA. The CDR3 runs to 14 residues. CDR1 KGHSH and CDR2 LQKENI come from the germline V gene.

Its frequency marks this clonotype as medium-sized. Here the CDR3 reads CATKQASGAYNEQFF. V and J are TRBV15 and TRBJ2-1; the TRBD2 assignment by TCRdb is unverifiable without DNA. From germline, CDR1 is LNHNV and CDR2 YYDKDF (reference sequence). The CDR3 runs to 15 residues.

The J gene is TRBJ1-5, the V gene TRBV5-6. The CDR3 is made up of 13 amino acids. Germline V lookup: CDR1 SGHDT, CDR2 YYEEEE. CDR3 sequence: CASSLRYNQPQHF.

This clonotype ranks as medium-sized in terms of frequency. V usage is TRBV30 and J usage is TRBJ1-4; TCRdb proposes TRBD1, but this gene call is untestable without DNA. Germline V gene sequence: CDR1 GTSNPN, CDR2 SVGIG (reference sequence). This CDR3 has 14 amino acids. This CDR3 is CAFLTGLAREKLFF.

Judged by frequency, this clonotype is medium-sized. The CDR3 sequence: CASSSEDGDTGELFF. This chain joins TRBV5-6 and TRBJ2-2. The CDR3 has 15 amino acids. Per the germline V gene, CDR1 is SGHDT and CDR2 is YYEEEE.

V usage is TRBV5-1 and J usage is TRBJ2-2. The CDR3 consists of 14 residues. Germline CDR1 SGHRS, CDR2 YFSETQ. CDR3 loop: CASSTGSNTGELFF.

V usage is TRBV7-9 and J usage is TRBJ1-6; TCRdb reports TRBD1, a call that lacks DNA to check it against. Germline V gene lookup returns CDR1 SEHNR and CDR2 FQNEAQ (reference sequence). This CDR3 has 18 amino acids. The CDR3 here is CASSSPSDRGGTGAPLHF. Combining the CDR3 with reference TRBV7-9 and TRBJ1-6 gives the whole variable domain DTGVSQNPRHKITKRGQNVTFRCDPISEHNRLYWYRQTLGQGPEFLTYFQNEAQLEKSRLLSDRFSAERPKGSFSTLEIQRTEQGDSAMYLCASSSPSDRGGTGAPLHFGNGTRLTVT.

CDR3 protein: CASSPWDGSNTQYF. This chain connects TRBV18 to TRBJ2-3; TCRdb names TRBD1, which stays unverified in the absence of DNA. Germline CDR1 and CDR2: KGHSH and LQKENI. The CDR3 sequence is 14 residues long. Based on the CDR3 plus reference TRBV18 and TRBJ2-3, the full variable domain is NAGVMQNPRHLVRRRGQEARLRCSPMKGHSHVYWYRQLPEEGLKFMVYLQKENIIDESGMPKERFSAEFPKEGPSILRIQQVVRGDSAAYFCASSPWDGSNTQYFGPGTRLTVL.

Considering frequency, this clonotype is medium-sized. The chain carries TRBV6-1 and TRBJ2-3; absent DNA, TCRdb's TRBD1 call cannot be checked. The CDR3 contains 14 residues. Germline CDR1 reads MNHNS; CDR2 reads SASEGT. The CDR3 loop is CASRPHGLADTQYF.

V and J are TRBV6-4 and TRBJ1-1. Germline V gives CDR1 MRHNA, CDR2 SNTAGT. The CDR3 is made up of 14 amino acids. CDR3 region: CASSDSGRTEEAFF.

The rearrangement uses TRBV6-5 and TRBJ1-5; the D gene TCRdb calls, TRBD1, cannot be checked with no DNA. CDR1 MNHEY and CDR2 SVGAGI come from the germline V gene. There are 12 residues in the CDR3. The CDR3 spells CASRATGQPQHF.

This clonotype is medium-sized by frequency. The CDR3 here is CASSQLLRPANYGYTF. The chain carries TRBV13 and TRBJ1-2. The CDR3 has 16 residues. In germline, CDR1 is PRHDT, CDR2 FYEKMQ (reference sequence).

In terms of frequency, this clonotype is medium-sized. Here the CDR3 reads CASSVGPVLAGELFF. The chain is built from TRBV19 and TRBJ2-2. The CDR3 totals 15 residues. Germline CDR1 is LNHDA and CDR2 is SQIVND (reference sequence).

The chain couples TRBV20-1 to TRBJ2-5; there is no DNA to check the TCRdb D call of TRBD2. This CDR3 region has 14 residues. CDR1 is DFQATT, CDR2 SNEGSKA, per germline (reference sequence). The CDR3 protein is CSAITGLAGEEQYF.

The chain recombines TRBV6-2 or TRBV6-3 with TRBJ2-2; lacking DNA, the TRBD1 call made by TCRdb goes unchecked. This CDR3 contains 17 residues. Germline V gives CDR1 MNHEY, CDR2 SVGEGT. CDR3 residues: CASSWGTGVRNTGELFF.

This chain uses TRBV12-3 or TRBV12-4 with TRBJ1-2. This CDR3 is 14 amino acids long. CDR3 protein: CASTRGSDNYGYTF.

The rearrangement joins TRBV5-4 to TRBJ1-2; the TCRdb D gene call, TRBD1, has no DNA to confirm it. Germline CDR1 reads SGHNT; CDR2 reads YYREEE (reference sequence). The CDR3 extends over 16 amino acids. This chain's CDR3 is CASSPTRQGSSYGYTF.

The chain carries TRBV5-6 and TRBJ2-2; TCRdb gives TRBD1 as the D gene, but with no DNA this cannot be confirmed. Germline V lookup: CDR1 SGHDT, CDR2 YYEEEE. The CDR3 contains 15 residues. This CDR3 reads CASSDRGQNTGELFF.